The clone carrying this T cell receptor (beta chain) came up once. The record originates from a study of control samples from healthy donors and cancer patients. Profiling relied on immunoSEQ multiplex PCR, and the TCRdb table lists in-frame clones only, not all of them. The data contain approximately 150,000 clones, approximately 92% of them seen just once; the ten biggest clones take up more than 3%. Germline loops: CDR1 LNHDA, CDR2 SQIVND (reference sequence). Trimming shortened V by 1 base and J by 3 bases, and 14 bases separated the two germline ends. The CDR3 sequence is 16 residues long. The clonotype originates from a man aged 30-40 years in good health. The genes are TRBV19 and TRBJ2-3; D is possibly TRBD1 or TRBD2 (5 bases each). The sample was blood. The CDR3 loop reads CASSIAGVQGTDTQYF. CDR3 nucleotides: TGTGCCAGTAGTATAGCCGGGGTGCAGGGAACAGATACGCAGTATTTT. Variable domain in full (rest from reference TRBV19 and TRBJ2-3): DGGITQSPKYLFRKEGQNVTLSCEQNLNHDAMYWYRQDPGQGLRLIYYSQIVNDFQKGDIAEGYSVSREKKESFPLTVTSAQKNPTAFYLCASSIAGVQGTDTQYFGPGTRLTVL.